The rows below give T cell receptor beta chains drawn from one sample of a study of cytomegalovirus exposure and HLA in healthy donors. Assay used: immunoSEQ multiplex PCR; TCRdb lists only in-frame clones, some missing. Counted here are some 140,000 clones, roughly 86% occurring once; the ten biggest clones make up more than 1.4%. The sample comprised PBMCs. These receptor sequences come from a woman aged 25-40 years in good health and CMV-seronegative. Each CDR3 is given with its conserved first and last residue. The D gene is left open where the match is weak. The listing skips clone size in some rows; elsewhere it reads once, few, many or a size class.

TRBJ2-5 | TRBD2 | - | TRBV30 | CAWNLAGGLSLGRTQYF | TGTGCCTGGAATTTAGCGGGGGGGCTAAGTCTTGGTCGGACCCAGTACTTC
TRBJ1-1 | - | - | TRBV5-4 | CASSLLKNTEAFF | TGTGCCAGCAGCTTGTTAAAGAACACTGAAGCTTTCTTT
TRBJ1-6 | - | - | TRBV28 | CASSLYTGSNSPLHF | TGTGCCAGCAGTTTATATACAGGGAGCAATTCACCCCTCCACTTT
TRBJ2-3 | - | - | TRBV5-6 | CASSSATTDTQYF | TGTGCCAGCAGCTCAGCGACGACAGATACGCAGTATTTT
TRBJ2-7 | TRBD1 | - | TRBV4-1 | CASSQNDRGTYEQYF | TGCGCCAGCAGCCAAAACGACAGGGGGACCTACGAGCAGTACTTC
TRBJ2-7 | - | - | TRBV6-6 | CASRRGRAGLGYEQYF | TGTGCCAGCAGGCGCGGGCGGGCGGGGTTGGGCTACGAGCAGTACTTC
TRBJ2-2 | - | - | TRBV2 | CASNRDAGELFF | TGTGCCAGCAACCGGGATGCCGGGGAGCTGTTTTTT
TRBJ2-1 | TRBD2 | once | TRBV5-6 | CASSLAAGGYNEQFF | TGTGCCAGCAGCTTGGCGGCGGGGGGTTACAATGAGCAGTTCTTC
TRBJ2-5 | TRBD2 | - | TRBV6-1 | CASSETGGPRETQYF | TGTGCCAGCAGTGAGACGGGGGGGCCTCGGGAGACCCAGTACTTC
TRBJ1-5 | - | - | TRBV10-3 | CAISEEAPGANQPQHF | TGTGCCATCAGTGAGGAGGCACCAGGGGCAAATCAGCCCCAGCATTTT
TRBJ1-6 | - | - | TRBV15 | CATSRVRKQGIDSPLHF | TGTGCCACCAGCAGAGTAAGGAAACAGGGTATCGATTCACCCCTCCACTTT
TRBJ2-1 | TRBD1 | - | TRBV9 | CASSAFLGQGAAEQFF | TGTGCCAGCAGCGCTTTCTTGGGACAGGGGGCGGCTGAGCAGTTCTTC
TRBJ2-1 | TRBD2 | once | TRBV18 | CASSPSLAGSSYNEQFF | TGTGCCAGCTCACCGAGTCTAGCGGGGAGCTCCTACAATGAGCAGTTCTTC
TRBJ1-2 | - | - | TRBV6-5 | CVTAPDRGAYGYTF | TGTGTAACCGCTCCTGATCGGGGTGCCTATGGCTACACCTTC
TRBJ2-3 | TRBD2 | - | TRBV6-4 | CASSPSGAPTDTQYF | TGTGCCAGCAGCCCCAGCGGGGCCCCCACAGATACGCAGTATTTT
TRBJ1-4 | - | - | TRBV9 | CASSVAGSNEKLFF | TGTGCCAGCAGCGTAGCCGGGAGTAATGAAAAACTGTTTTTT
TRBJ2-1 | TRBD2 | - | TRBV27 | CASTSGGAYNEQFF | TGTGCCAGCACCTCCGGGGGGGCTTACAATGAGCAGTTCTTC
TRBJ1-6 | TRBD1 | - | TRBV4-1 | CASSQDGDSSNSPLHF | TGCGCCAGCAGCCAAGACGGGGACAGCTCAAATTCACCCCTCCACTTT
TRBJ1-1 | - | - | TRBV6-5 | CASSYSNRDTEAFF | TGTGCCAGCAGTTACTCGAACAGAGACACTGAAGCTTTCTTT
TRBJ2-1 | - | - | TRBV29-1 | CSIPNDGGNEQFF | TGCAGCATCCCAAATGACGGGGGCAATGAGCAGTTCTTC
TRBJ1-4 | - | - | TRBV5-6 | CASSLGGWELFF | TGTGCCAGCAGCTTGGGAGGATGGGAACTGTTTTTT
TRBJ2-5 | TRBD2 | once | TRBV5-1 | CASQLAGGETQYF | TGCGCCAGTCAACTAGCGGGGGGAGAGACCCAGTACTTC
TRBJ1-4 | - | few | TRBV18 | CASSQNGGLAEKLFF | TGTGCCAGCTCACAAAACGGAGGGCTCGCTGAAAAACTGTTTTTT
TRBJ1-1 | TRBD1 | - | TRBV2 | CARQQGATMNTEAFF | TGTGCCCGTCAACAGGGGGCTACCATGAACACTGAAGCTTTCTTT
TRBJ2-2 | - | - | TRBV6-1 | CASSEETGFGELFF | TGTGCCAGCAGTGAAGAAACAGGGTTCGGGGAGCTGTTTTTT
TRBJ1-2 | - | - | TRBV18 | CASSPSDTRGYTF | TGTGCCAGCTCACCTTCCGACACAAGGGGCTACACCTTC
TRBJ2-3 | TRBD2 | - | TRBV6-6 | CASTRAGSTDTQYF | TGTGCCAGCACTCGAGCGGGGTCCACAGATACGCAGTATTTT
TRBJ1-5 | - | few | TRBV2 | CASSDPRSNQPQHF | TGTGCCAGCAGTGATCCTAGGAGCAATCAGCCCCAGCATTTT
TRBJ1-1 | - | - | TRBV7-9 | CASSLEGRGNTEAFF | TGTGCCAGCAGCTTAGAGGGCAGGGGGAACACTGAAGCTTTCTTT
TRBJ2-3 | - | - | TRBV29-1 | CSADSDVGTDTQYF | TGCAGCGCCGACAGTGATGTGGGCACAGATACGCAGTATTTT
TRBJ2-7 | TRBD1 | - | TRBV5-6 | CASSFWDRGTEQYF | TGTGCCAGCAGCTTCTGGGACAGGGGTACCGAGCAGTACTTC
TRBJ1-2 | - | - | TRBV28 | CASSREGRGYTF | TGTGCCAGCAGTAGGGAGGGGAGAGGCTACACCTTC